Presented here are 25 T cell receptor beta chains from one specimen sequenced in a study of tumor and adjacent non-tumor tissue in lung cancer. TCRbeta libraries were built with three rounds of nested PCR, modified from ARM-PCR. Each CDR3 protein is one row after TCRdb ran MiXCR on the multiplex PCR reads. The sample carries about 110,000 distinct CDR3 sequences, about 87% recorded once. The template was RNA from unsorted bulk tissue. Sequencing input: lung tumor tissue. The receptors stem from a man aged 70-80 years with non-small cell lung cancer.

A remark on this clonotype: The conserved final phenylalanine or tryptophan is absent from the CDR3, which likely points to a read error. V is TRBV12-3 or TRBV12-4 and J is TRBJ2-6; D unresolved. V lost 6 bases and J 4 bases, leaving 10 bases between the germline ends. CDR3 length equals 14 residues. CDR3 sequence: CASRQRPGANVLTL. CDR3 sequence (DNA): TGTGCCAGCAGGCAAAGACCCGGGGCCAACGTCCTGACTCTC.

This clonotype was seen more than once but under ten times. A much larger clone differs from this one at a single base, so this may be a read error. The chain combines TRBV28 with TRBJ2-1; D is unresolved. Germline CDR1 and CDR2: MDHEN and SYDVKM. CDR3 length equals 11 residues. The CDR3 sequence: CTSSYTGWQFF. CDR3 bases: TGTACCAGCAGCTATACCGGGTGGCAGTTCTTC.

In its sample, this clonotype was seen many times. The rearrangement uses TRBV20-1 and TRBJ2-1; the D is unclear. V was clipped by 5 bases and J by 1 base, with 9 bases between them. Per the germline V gene, CDR1 is DFQATT and CDR2 is SNEGSKA (reference sequence). The length of the CDR3 is 13 residues. The CDR3 DNA reads TGCAGTGCTCTCGGTCCTTCCTACAATGAGCAGTTCTTC. This codes for CSALGPSYNEQFF.

For this clonotype: An end of the junction differs from the germline gene, which may be a read error. The rearrangement joins TRBV6-6 to TRBJ2-4, with unresolved D. CDR3 size: 16 residues. Germline CDR1 reads MNHNY; CDR2 reads SVGAGI (reference sequence). The CDR3 DNA reads TGTGCCAGCAGTGGCGAGCATGGGTCCGCCAAAAACATTCAGTATTTC. It encodes CASSGEHGSAKNIQYF.

As to this clonotype: An end of the junction differs from the germline gene, which may be a read error. This chain joins TRBV5-1 and TRBJ2-3; TRBD2 matches at 11 bases. CDR1 and CDR2 (germline): SGHRS, YFSETQ. This CDR3 is 17 amino acids long. The CDR3 coding sequence is TGCGCCAGCAGCGAAGGGCCACTAGCGGGAGCGACAGATACGCAATATTTT. Translating it yields CASSEGPLAGATDTQYF.

Worth noting for this clonotype: Since the CDR3 does not end with the conserved phenylalanine or tryptophan, this likely comes from a read error. The DNA is left out, because the CDR3 cannot be placed on it with certainty; the CDR3 is given as TCRdb lists it. The CDR3 here is CASSGSGVGVETKYI. J is TRBJ2-5 and V is TRBV10-2. Termini included, the CDR3 measures 15 amino acids. The germline V gene has CDR1 WSHSY and CDR2 SAAADI.

As regards this clonotype: Without the conserved terminal phenylalanine or tryptophan, this CDR3 likely stems from a read error. J is TRBJ2-1 and V is TRBV29-1, with D tentatively TRBD2 (6 bases). CDR1 is SQVTM and CDR2 is ANQGSEA in the germline V gene. The CDR3 length is 12 residues. Deletions cut 7 bases from V and 6 bases from J, with 13 bases between. The CDR3 DNA follows: TGCAGCGGTGATACAGCGGGCAATGAGCAGTTCTTA. Translation: CSGDTAGNEQFL.

Comment on this clonotype: The junction and the germline gene differ at one end; a read error may be behind it. The rearrangement uses TRBV4-3 and TRBJ2-7; D may be TRBD1 (5 bases). The CDR3 loop spans 13 amino acids. Germline CDR1 LGHNA, CDR2 YSLEER. The CDR3, as DNA: TGCGCTAGCAGCCAATTTCAGGGATTAGAGCACTACTTC. This sequence encodes CASSQFQGLEHYF.

This clonotype was counted a few times. This may stem from a read error, because a much larger clone lies one nucleotide away. J is TRBJ2-3 and V is TRBV10-3, with no clear D. The CDR3 spans 12 residues. Germline values: CDR1 ENHRY, CDR2 SYGVKD. Trimming left V 3 bases short and J 6 bases short, with 7 bases between. The CDR3 spells CAISETEDTQYF. Written as DNA, the CDR3 is TGTGCCATCAGTGAAACGGAGGATACGCAGTATTTT.

With regard to this clonotype: The missing conserved phenylalanine or tryptophan at the end of this CDR3 makes a read error likely. The DNA is left out, because the CDR3 cannot be placed on it with certainty; the CDR3 is given as TCRdb lists it. This chain connects TRBV29-1 to TRBJ1-1. Germline CDR1 reads SQVTM; CDR2 reads ANQGSEA. The CDR3 has 12 residues if both end residues are counted. The CDR3 loop reads CSVVAERPEAIP.

Points on this clonotype: As the CDR3 is not closed by the conserved phenylalanine or tryptophan, this likely results from a read error. The DNA is omitted, as the CDR3 cannot be located on it reliably, and the CDR3 follows TCRdb's listing. The chain carries TRBV11-3 and TRBJ2-7. The CDR3 is 12 residues long, ends included. Germline lookup yields CDR1 SGHNT and CDR2 YENEEA. The chain's CDR3 is CASSLVFYERYI.

Note on this clonotype: One end of the junction varies from germline; a read error may be responsible. V gene TRBV6-1 combines with J gene TRBJ2-3; D unclear. The CDR3 sequence is 14 residues long. Germline CDR1 MNHNS, CDR2 SASEGT. The CDR3 sequence: CTSSALGRTDTQYF. The CDR3 DNA is TGTACCAGCAGTGCCTTAGGACGGACAGATACGCAGTATTTT.

The chain joins TRBV20-1 to TRBJ2-1, with TRBD2 matching over 9 bases. The germline CDR1 and CDR2 sequences are DFQATT and SNEGSKA (reference sequence). The CDR3 has 16 residues. V trimming: 4 bases; J trimming: 4 bases; junction bases outside the gene matches: 11. Written as DNA, the CDR3 is TGCAGTGCTATAGATCACGCGGGAGGGAGATACAATGAGCAGTTCTTC. Translated: CSAIDHAGGRYNEQFF.

Of note for this clonotype: An end of the junction does not agree with germline; a read error may underlie this. This chain uses TRBV12-3 or TRBV12-4 with TRBJ1-6; D call uncertain. The CDR3 runs to 12 residues. This CDR3 reads CASIQGNSPLHF. Here the CDR3 DNA reads TGTGCCAGCATCCAAGGAAATTCACCCCTGCACTTT.

Points on this clonotype: The junction departs from germline at one end; a sequencing error may be responsible. The CDR3 spells CASTWRTGQLQETQCF. The CDR3 coding sequence is TGCGCCAGCACCTGGCGAACGGGACAGCTACAAGAGACCCAGTGCTTC. V gene TRBV5-1 combines with J gene TRBJ2-5; TRBD1 matches 7 bases. CDR3 length equals 16 residues. The germline gives CDR1 SGHRS, CDR2 YFSETQ.

Points on this clonotype: Germline and junction disagree at one end, which may indicate a read error. The chain is built from TRBV4-1 and TRBJ1-2, with D uncertain. CDR1 and CDR2 (germline): MGHRA, YSYEKL. The CDR3 runs 13 residues. The CDR3 sequence is CTSSQERVDGHTF. The CDR3 DNA reads as TGCACCAGCAGCCAAGAAAGGGTGGATGGCCACACCTTC.

Comment on this clonotype: Compared with germline, one end of the junction differs, possibly owing to a read error. The chain couples TRBV5-6 to TRBJ1-1, with TRBD1 as a possible D gene (5 bases). Germline V gene sequence: CDR1 SGHDT, CDR2 YYEEEE. The CDR3 spans 17 residues. CDR3 amino acids: CASNFTGTRIMNTEAFF. DNA for the CDR3: TGTGCAAGCAACTTCACAGGAACAAGAATAATGAACACTGAAGCTTTCTTT.

About this clonotype: A much larger clone is a single base away; this may be a read error. The genes are TRBV20-1 and TRBJ2-3; D ambiguous. Germline CDR1 and CDR2: DFQATT and SNEGSKA (reference sequence). The V end was cut by 1 base, the J end by 5 bases, with 7 bases between. The CDR3 totals 12 residues. This CDR3 reads CSARASRDTQYF. CDR3 coding DNA: TGCAGTGCTAGAGCATCGAGAGATACGCAGTATTTT.

Comment on this clonotype: Given the absence of the conserved phenylalanine or tryptophan at the CDR3 end, a read error is likely. The CDR3 coding sequence is TGTGCCAACAACAAAGGCGGTTACAATGAGCAGTTCTAC. It encodes CANNKGGYNEQFY. The chain combines TRBV6-2 or TRBV6-3 with TRBJ2-1; D is ambiguous. CDR1 and CDR2 (germline): MNHEY, SVGEGT. This CDR3 comprises 13 residues. V was shortened by 10 bases and J by 4 bases, with 14 bases between the two germline ends.

As for this clonotype: The CDR3 does not close with the conserved phenylalanine or tryptophan, likely indicating a read error. The chain carries TRBV29-1 and TRBJ2-3; D is perhaps TRBD2 (6 bases). The CDR3 has 16 residues. Looked up from germline, CDR1 is SQVTM and CDR2 is ANQGSEA. The chain's CDR3 is CSVEDGVKRVHDTQYL. CDR3 DNA sequence: TGTAGCGTTGAAGATGGAGTTAAGCGGGTTCACGATACGCAGTATCTT.

The chain combines TRBV12-3 or TRBV12-4 with TRBJ1-3, with 9 bases lining up with TRBD1. The CDR3 is 18 amino acids. V dropped 7 bases and J dropped 1; count of bases not matched to a gene: 14. The CDR3 DNA sequence: TGTGCCAGCACTCGTCCAGGGACAGGGATCGGTTCTGGAAACACCATATATTTT. It is translated as CASTRPGTGIGSGNTIYF.

The chain couples TRBV11-2 to TRBJ2-7; D may be TRBD2 (5 bases). Germline CDR1 SGHAT, CDR2 FQNNGV. This CDR3 is 12 amino acids long. V was trimmed by 6 bases and J by 5 bases, leaving 11 bases between them. The chain's CDR3 is CASRNYGDEQYF. DNA of the CDR3: TGTGCCAGCAGGAACTACGGGGACGAGCAGTACTTC.

The V and J genes are TRBV7-9 and TRBJ2-4, with D perhaps TRBD1 or TRBD2 (5 bases each). The CDR3 extends over 17 amino acids. In germline, CDR1 is SEHNR, CDR2 FQNEAQ (reference sequence). Trimming stripped 5 bases from V and 8 bases from J, with 25 bases between. CDR3 in DNA: TGTGCCAGCAGCATTTCTCGTTGGGCTAACGGGGCTGACATTCAGTACTTC. Translation gives CASSISRWANGADIQYF.

This clonotype was detected many times. At one end, the junction sequence differs from germline, possibly due to a read error. This sequence joins TRBV14 and TRBJ2-6; 8 bases agree with TRBD1. The germline CDR1 and CDR2 sequences are SGHDN and FVKESK. CDR3 length equals 19 residues. The chain's CDR3 is CANSPTLTGAYSGANVLTF. The CDR3 region has the DNA TGTGCCAACAGCCCTACCCTGACAGGGGCCTACTCTGGGGCCAACGTCCTGACTTTC.

V and J are TRBV4-3 and TRBJ2-1, with a weak D call TRBD2 (6 bases). This CDR3 is 15 amino acids long. V was shortened by 3 bases and J by 6 bases, with 15 bases between the two germline ends. Germline-derived CDR1 and CDR2 are LGHNA and YSLEER. CDR3 in DNA: TGCGCCAGCAGCCACCTTCCGGGACTGGGCAATGAGCAGTTCTTC. Translating it yields CASSHLPGLGNEQFF.